These T cell receptor beta chains were read from a single sample in a study of CD8+CD57+ T cells in acquired aplastic anemia. TCRdb re-called the reads with MiXCR, one entry per CDR3 protein. The repertoire holds 450,000 to 600,000 distinct CDR3 sequences, with around 33% as singletons. Sample: sorted CD4+, CD8+, or CD8+CD57+ T cells (not recorded which) from PBMCs. The receptors were sampled from a human donor with aplastic anemia. Both conserved end residues are part of each CDR3. D genes are given only for firm matches. Clone size is not always given. Where it is, it says once, few, many or a class for expanded clones.

length	size	J	V	D	CDR3	DNA
13	-	TRBJ1-2	TRBV29-1	-	CSVGEQGSYGYTF	TGCAGCGTTGGTGAACAGGGATCCTATGGCTACACCTTC
16	-	TRBJ1-6	TRBV6-1	TRBD1	CASSPRVGTENSPLHF	TGTGCCAGCAGCCCCAGGGTCGGGACAGAAAATTCACCCCTCCACTTT
13	-	TRBJ1-2	TRBV7-8	-	CASMRGRDYGYTF	TGTGCCAGCATGAGGGGTCGGGACTATGGCTACACCTTC
15	many	TRBJ1-3	TRBV7-2	TRBD1	CASSTRTGGGNTIYF	TGTGCCAGCAGCACGCGGACAGGGGGTGGAAACACCATATATTTT
15	many	TRBJ1-2	TRBV7-9	-	CASSLAGDGGYGYTF	TGTGCCAGCAGCTTAGCAGGGGATGGTGGCTATGGCTACACCTTC
15	many	TRBJ2-2	TRBV19	-	CASSRQGLDTGELFF	TGTGCCAGTAGTCGGCAGGGGCTGGACACCGGGGAGCTGTTTTTT
15	-	TRBJ1-2	TRBV12-5	TRBD1	CASGSGTGSNYGYTF	TGTGCTAGTGGTTCCGGGACAGGATCTAACTATGGCTACACCTTC
16	few	TRBJ2-6	TRBV27	TRBD2	CASSLSGVSGANVLTF	TGTGCCAGCAGTTTAAGCGGGGTCTCTGGGGCCAACGTCCTGACTTTC
16	few	TRBJ2-2	TRBV7-6	TRBD1	CASSQGQGARTGELFF	TGTGCCAGCAGCCAAGGACAGGGGGCGCGGACCGGGGAGCTGTTTTTT
15	-	TRBJ2-5	TRBV10-3	TRBD2	CAIRRGLAEGEAQYF	TGTGCCATCAGGAGAGGACTAGCGGAAGGAGAGGCCCAGTACTTC
13	-	TRBJ1-2	TRBV2	TRBD1	CVSSDRVGHGYTF	TGTGTCAGCAGTGACAGGGTCGGCCATGGCTACACCTTC
14	-	TRBJ2-3	TRBV2	-	CASSRYGGTDTQYF	TGTGCCAGCAGTCGATATGGGGGCACAGATACGCAGTATTTT
15	-	TRBJ2-5	TRBV5-1	TRBD2	CASSLIAGVSETQYF	TGCGCCAGCAGCTTGATAGCGGGAGTATCAGAGACCCAGTACTTC
14	-	TRBJ1-6	TRBV19	-	CASREAGWDSPLHF	TGTGCCAGTAGGGAAGCAGGGTGGGATTCACCCCTCCACTTT
11	many	TRBJ1-2	TRBV7-9	-	CASSLLGGYTF	TGTGCCAGCAGCCTCTTGGGTGGCTACACCTTC